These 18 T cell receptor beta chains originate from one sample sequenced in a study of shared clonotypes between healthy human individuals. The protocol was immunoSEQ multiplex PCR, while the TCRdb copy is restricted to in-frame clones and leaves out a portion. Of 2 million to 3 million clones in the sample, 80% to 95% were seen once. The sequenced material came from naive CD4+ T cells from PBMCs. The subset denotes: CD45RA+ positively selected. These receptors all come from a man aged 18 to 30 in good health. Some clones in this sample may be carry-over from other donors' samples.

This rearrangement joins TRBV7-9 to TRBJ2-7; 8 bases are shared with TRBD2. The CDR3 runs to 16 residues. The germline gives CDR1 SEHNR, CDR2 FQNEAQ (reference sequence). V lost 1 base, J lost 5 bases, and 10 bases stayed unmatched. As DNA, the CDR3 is TGTGCCAGCAGCTTAGGAGTCAGAGCGGGAGTCAACGAGCAGTACTTC. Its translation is CASSLGVRAGVNEQYF.

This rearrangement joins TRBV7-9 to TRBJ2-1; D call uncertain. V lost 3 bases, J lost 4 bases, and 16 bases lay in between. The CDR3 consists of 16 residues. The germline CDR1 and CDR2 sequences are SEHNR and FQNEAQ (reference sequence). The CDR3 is CASSLSSLGRYNEQFF. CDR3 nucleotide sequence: TGTGCCAGCAGCTTGAGCTCTCTAGGTCGTTACAATGAGCAGTTCTTC.

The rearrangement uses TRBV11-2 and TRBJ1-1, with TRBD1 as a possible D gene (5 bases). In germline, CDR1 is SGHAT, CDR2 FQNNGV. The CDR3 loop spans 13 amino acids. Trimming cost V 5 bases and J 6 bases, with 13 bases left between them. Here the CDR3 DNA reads TGTGCCAGCAGCCGGGCAGGGCTCCCTGAAGCTTTCTTT. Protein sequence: CASSRAGLPEAFF.

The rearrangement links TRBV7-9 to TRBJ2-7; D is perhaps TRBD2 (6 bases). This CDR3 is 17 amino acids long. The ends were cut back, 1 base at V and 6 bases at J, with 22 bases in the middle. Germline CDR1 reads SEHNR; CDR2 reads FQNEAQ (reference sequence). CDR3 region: CASSLDARGVSGGEQYF. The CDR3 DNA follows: TGTGCCAGCAGCTTAGATGCCCGCGGGGTATCCGGGGGCGAGCAGTACTTC.

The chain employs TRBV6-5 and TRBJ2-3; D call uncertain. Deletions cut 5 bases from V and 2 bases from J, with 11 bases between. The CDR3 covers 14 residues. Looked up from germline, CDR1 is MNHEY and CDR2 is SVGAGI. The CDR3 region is CASSRVGLTDTQYF. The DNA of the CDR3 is TGTGCCAGCAGTCGCGTTGGGCTCACAGATACGCAGTATTTT.

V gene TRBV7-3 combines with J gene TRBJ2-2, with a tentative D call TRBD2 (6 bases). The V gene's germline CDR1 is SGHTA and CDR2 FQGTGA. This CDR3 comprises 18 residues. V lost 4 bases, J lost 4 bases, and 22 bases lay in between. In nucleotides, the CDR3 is TGTGCCAGCAGCTCCTCGTTCGGGAGCGTCGGTGGCACCGGGGAGCTGTTTTTT. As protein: CASSSSFGSVGGTGELFF.

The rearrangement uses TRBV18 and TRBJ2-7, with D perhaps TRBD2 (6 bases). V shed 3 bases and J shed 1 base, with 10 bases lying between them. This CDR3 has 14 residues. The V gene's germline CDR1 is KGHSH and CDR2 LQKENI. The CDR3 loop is CASSPGLQSYEQYF. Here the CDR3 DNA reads TGTGCCAGCTCACCGGGACTGCAATCCTACGAGCAGTACTTC.

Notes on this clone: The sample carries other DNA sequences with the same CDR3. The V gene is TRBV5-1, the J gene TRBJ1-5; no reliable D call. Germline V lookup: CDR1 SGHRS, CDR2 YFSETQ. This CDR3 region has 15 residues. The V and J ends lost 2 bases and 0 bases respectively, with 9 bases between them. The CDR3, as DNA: TGCGCCAGCAGCTTTGGGCCTCTTAGCAATCAGCCCCAGCATTTT. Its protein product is CASSFGPLSNQPQHF.

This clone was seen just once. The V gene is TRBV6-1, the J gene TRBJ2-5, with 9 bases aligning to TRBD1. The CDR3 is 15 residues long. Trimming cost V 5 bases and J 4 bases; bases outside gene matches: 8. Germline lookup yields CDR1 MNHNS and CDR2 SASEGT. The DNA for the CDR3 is TGTGCCAGCAGTAATAACAGGGGGCGTATAGAGACCCAGTACTTC. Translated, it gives CASSNNRGRIETQYF.

As DNA, the CDR3 is TGCGCCAGCAGCTTGTCGCGCAGGTTGAATTCACCCCTCCACTTT. Encoded protein: CASSLSRRLNSPLHF. V gene TRBV5-1 combines with J gene TRBJ1-6; D gene ambiguous. V was clipped by 1 base and J by 7 bases, with 12 bases between them. Germline V gives CDR1 SGHRS, CDR2 YFSETQ. This CDR3 spans 15 amino acids.

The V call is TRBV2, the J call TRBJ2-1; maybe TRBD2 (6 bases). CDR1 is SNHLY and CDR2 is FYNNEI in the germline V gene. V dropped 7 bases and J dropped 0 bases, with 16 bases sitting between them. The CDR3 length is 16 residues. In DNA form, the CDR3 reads TGTGCCAGCATCCGGCCCGACGGGAGCTCCTACAATGAGCAGTTCTTC. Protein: CASIRPDGSSYNEQFF.

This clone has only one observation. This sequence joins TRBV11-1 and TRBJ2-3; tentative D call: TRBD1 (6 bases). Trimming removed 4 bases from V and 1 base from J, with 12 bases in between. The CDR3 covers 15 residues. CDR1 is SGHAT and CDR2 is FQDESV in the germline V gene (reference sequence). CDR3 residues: CASSYGDIGTDTQYF. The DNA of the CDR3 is TGTGCCAGCAGCTATGGGGACATCGGCACAGATACGCAGTATTTT.

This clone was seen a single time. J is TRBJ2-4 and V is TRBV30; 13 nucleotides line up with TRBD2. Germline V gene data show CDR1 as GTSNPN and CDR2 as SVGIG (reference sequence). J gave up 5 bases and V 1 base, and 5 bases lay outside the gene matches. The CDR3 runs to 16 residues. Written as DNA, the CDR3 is TGTGCCTGGAGTGGAGGACTAGCGGGAGTCCAAAACATTCAGTACTTC. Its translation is CAWSGGLAGVQNIQYF.

The CDR3 DNA is TGTGCCAGCAGCCCGCGGACAGGGAGGGGTCAATATGGCTACACCTTC. Translation: CASSPRTGRGQYGYTF. The V call is TRBV7-8, the J call TRBJ1-2, with 8 positions matching TRBD1. CDR1 and CDR2 from the germline V gene are SGHVS and FQNEAQ. This CDR3 is 16 amino acids long. J gave up 5 bases and V 5 bases, and 13 bases lay outside the gene matches. The variable domain in full, with the rest retrieved from reference TRBV7-8 and TRBJ1-2, is GAGVSQSPRYKVAKRGQDVALRCDPISGHVSLFWYQQALGQGPEFLTYFQNEAQLDKSGLPSDRFFAERPEGSVSTLKIQRTQQEDSAVYLCASSPRTGRGQYGYTFGSGTRLTVV.

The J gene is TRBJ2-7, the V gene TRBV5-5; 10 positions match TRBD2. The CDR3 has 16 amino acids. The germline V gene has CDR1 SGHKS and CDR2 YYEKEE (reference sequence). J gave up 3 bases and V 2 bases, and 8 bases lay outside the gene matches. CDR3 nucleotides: TGTGCCAGCAGCTTCGCGCCAGGACTAGCGGACTACGAGCAGTACTTC. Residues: CASSFAPGLADYEQYF.

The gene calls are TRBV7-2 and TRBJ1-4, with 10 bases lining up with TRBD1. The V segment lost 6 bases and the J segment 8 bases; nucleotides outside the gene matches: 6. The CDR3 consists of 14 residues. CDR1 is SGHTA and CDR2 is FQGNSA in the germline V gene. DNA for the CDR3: TGTGCCAGCAGTCGGACAGGGGGAGAAGAAAAACTGTTTTTT. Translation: CASSRTGGEEKLFF.

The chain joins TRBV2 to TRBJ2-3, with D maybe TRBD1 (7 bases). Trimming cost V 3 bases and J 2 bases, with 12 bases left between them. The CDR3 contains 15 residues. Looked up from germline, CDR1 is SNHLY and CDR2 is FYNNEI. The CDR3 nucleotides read TGTGCCAGCAGTGACCCAGGGGGGCCCACAGATACGCAGTATTTT. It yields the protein CASSDPGGPTDTQYF.

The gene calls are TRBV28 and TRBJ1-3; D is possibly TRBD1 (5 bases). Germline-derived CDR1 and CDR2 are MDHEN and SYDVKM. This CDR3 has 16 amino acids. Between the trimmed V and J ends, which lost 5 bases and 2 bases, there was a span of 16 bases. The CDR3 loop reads CASSPGTPLAGNTIYF. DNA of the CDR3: TGTGCCAGCAGTCCCGGGACCCCTTTAGCTGGAAACACCATATATTTT.